The rows below give T cell receptor beta chains drawn from one sample of a study of regulatory T cells in long-lasting Graves disease. TCRdb independently ran MiXCR on the multiplex PCR reads; one entry per CDR3 protein. The sample lists a few hundred thousand distinct CDR3 sequences; 20% to 25% were seen once. Material: peripheral blood mononuclear cells (PBMCs), obtained when the disease was refractory, from a patient treated with antithyroid drugs. All receptors derive from a female donor with Graves disease. Both conserved end residues are part of each CDR3. Fields, in order: J gene, clone size, V gene, D gene, CDR3 protein, CDR3 DNA. The D gene is left open where the match is weak. Only some rows state a clone size, as once, few, many or a class for expanded clones.

j_gene: TRBJ1-5
abundance: few
v_gene: TRBV30
d_gene: NA
CDR3aa: CAWSVAGSFQPQHF
CDR3nt: TGTGCCTGGAGTGTAGCAGGGTCATTCCAGCCCCAGCATTTT

j_gene: TRBJ2-7
abundance: few
v_gene: TRBV6-5
d_gene: NA
CDR3aa: CASSYTRVGLSYEQYF
CDR3nt: TGTGCCAGCAGTTACACCAGAGTGGGCCTTTCCTACGAGCAGTACTTC

j_gene: TRBJ1-1
abundance: many
v_gene: TRBV7-8
d_gene: NA
CDR3aa: CASSFDRLNTEAFF
CDR3nt: TGTGCCAGCAGCTTTGACAGATTGAACACTGAAGCTTTCTTT

j_gene: TRBJ2-1
abundance: many
v_gene: TRBV6-1
d_gene: NA
CDR3aa: CASSNSQEGDEQFF
CDR3nt: TGTGCCAGCAGTAACAGTCAAGAAGGAGATGAGCAGTTCTTC

j_gene: TRBJ1-6
abundance: many
v_gene: TRBV6-1
d_gene: NA
CDR3aa: CASSEAAGRTSPLHF
CDR3nt: TGTGCCAGCAGTGAAGCGGCAGGGCGTACTTCACCCCTCCACTTT

j_gene: TRBJ1-2
abundance: many
v_gene: TRBV2
d_gene: NA
CDR3aa: CASHRDVNYGYTF
CDR3nt: TGTGCCAGCCATAGGGACGTTAACTATGGCTACACCTTC

j_gene: TRBJ1-5
abundance: many
v_gene: TRBV20-1
d_gene: TRBD1
CDR3aa: CSAIKATGTGGNQPQHF
CDR3nt: TGCAGTGCTATTAAGGCCACCGGGACAGGGGGAAATCAGCCCCAGCATTTT

j_gene: TRBJ2-5
abundance: many
v_gene: TRBV28
d_gene: NA
CDR3aa: CASLKQPQETQYF
CDR3nt: TGTGCCAGTCTGAAGCAACCCCAAGAGACCCAGTACTTC

j_gene: TRBJ1-5
abundance: few
v_gene: TRBV2
d_gene: TRBD1
CDR3aa: CASSEGKWVTGGINQPQHF
CDR3nt: TGTGCCAGCAGTGAAGGGAAGTGGGTCACAGGGGGTATCAATCAGCCCCAGCATTTT

j_gene: TRBJ1-1
abundance: NA
v_gene: TRBV15
d_gene: NA
CDR3aa: CATSREGLTEAFF
CDR3nt: TGTGCCACCAGCAGAGAGGGTCTCACTGAAGCTTTCTTT

j_gene: TRBJ2-7
abundance: NA
v_gene: TRBV30
d_gene: NA
CDR3aa: CAWRNRDGRYEQYF
CDR3nt: TGTGCCTGGAGGAACCGGGACGGACGATACGAGCAGTACTTC

j_gene: TRBJ1-4
abundance: NA
v_gene: TRBV5-1
d_gene: NA
CDR3aa: CASSLDGGRTNEKLFF
CDR3nt: TGCGCCAGCAGCCTGGATGGCGGAAGGACTAATGAAAAACTGTTTTTT

j_gene: TRBJ1-5
abundance: many
v_gene: TRBV28
d_gene: NA
CDR3aa: CASSPGRQPQHF
CDR3nt: TGTGCCAGCAGCCCCGGGAGACAGCCCCAGCATTTT

j_gene: TRBJ2-5
abundance: many
v_gene: TRBV13
d_gene: NA
CDR3aa: CASSLYSEETQYF
CDR3nt: TGTGCCAGCAGCTTGTACAGCGAAGAGACCCAGTACTTC

j_gene: TRBJ1-2
abundance: many
v_gene: TRBV15
d_gene: NA
CDR3aa: CATSRGRVGYTF
CDR3nt: TGTGCCACCAGCAGAGGAAGGGTTGGCTACACCTTC

j_gene: TRBJ2-5
abundance: NA
v_gene: TRBV19
d_gene: TRBD2
CDR3aa: CASSIGSLGSGGGLETQYF
CDR3nt: TGTGCCAGTAGTATAGGGAGTTTAGGGTCCGGGGGGGGTCTGGAGACCCAGTACTTC

j_gene: TRBJ1-2
abundance: few
v_gene: TRBV10-3
d_gene: TRBD1
CDR3aa: CAISPDRVLNYGYTF
CDR3nt: TGTGCCATCAGCCCCGACAGGGTCCTTAACTATGGCTACACCTTC

j_gene: TRBJ1-5
abundance: NA
v_gene: TRBV5-1
d_gene: NA
CDR3aa: CASSFGDQSNQPQHF
CDR3nt: TGCGCCAGCAGCTTTGGGGATCAGAGCAATCAGCCCCAGCATTTT

j_gene: TRBJ1-2
abundance: many
v_gene: TRBV12-3/TRBV12-4
d_gene: NA
CDR3aa: CASSGTQSYGYTF
CDR3nt: TGTGCCAGCAGCGGTACCCAGAGCTATGGCTACACCTTC

j_gene: TRBJ1-1
abundance: few
v_gene: TRBV10-3
d_gene: TRBD1
CDR3aa: CAISDLPGGGEAFF
CDR3nt: TGTGCCATCAGTGATCTGCCAGGGGGCGGTGAAGCTTTCTTT

j_gene: TRBJ1-2
abundance: many
v_gene: TRBV27
d_gene: NA
CDR3aa: CASSFSRTGNYGYTF
CDR3nt: TGTGCCAGCAGTTTTTCCCGGACGGGGAACTATGGCTACACCTTC

j_gene: TRBJ2-7
abundance: NA
v_gene: TRBV18
d_gene: TRBD1
CDR3aa: CASSRDRGLFYEQYF
CDR3nt: TGTGCCAGCTCACGGGACAGGGGGCTTTTCTACGAGCAGTACTTC

j_gene: TRBJ1-1
abundance: few
v_gene: TRBV7-2
d_gene: NA
CDR3aa: CASSYRVTRPTEAFF
CDR3nt: TGTGCCAGCAGCTACCGTGTGACAAGGCCCACTGAAGCTTTCTTT

j_gene: TRBJ2-2
abundance: few
v_gene: TRBV28
d_gene: NA
CDR3aa: CASIYSGTNTGELFF
CDR3nt: TGTGCCAGCATTTATAGCGGAACGAACACCGGGGAGCTGTTTTTT

j_gene: TRBJ1-1
abundance: few
v_gene: TRBV19
d_gene: NA
CDR3aa: CASSIGGAPNTEAFF
CDR3nt: TGTGCCAGTAGTATAGGGGGGGCCCCGAACACTGAAGCTTTCTTT

j_gene: TRBJ2-2
abundance: NA
v_gene: TRBV28
d_gene: NA
CDR3aa: CASSSAGTANTGELFF
CDR3nt: TGTGCCAGCAGTTCCGCCGGGACTGCGAACACCGGGGAGCTGTTTTTT

j_gene: TRBJ1-2
abundance: many
v_gene: TRBV28
d_gene: TRBD1
CDR3aa: CASSPGTGGRGYTF
CDR3nt: TGTGCCAGCAGCCCCGGGACAGGGGGCCGTGGCTACACCTTC

j_gene: TRBJ2-4
abundance: NA
v_gene: TRBV7-9
d_gene: NA
CDR3aa: CASSLAPYRRLLAKNIQYF
CDR3nt: TGTGCCAGCAGCTTAGCCCCGTACAGGAGACTACTAGCCAAAAACATTCAGTACTTC

j_gene: TRBJ2-7
abundance: few
v_gene: TRBV2
d_gene: TRBD1
CDR3aa: CASRGTGRLYEQYF
CDR3nt: TGTGCCAGCAGGGGGACAGGGCGTCTCTACGAGCAGTACTTC

j_gene: TRBJ2-7
abundance: NA
v_gene: TRBV7-2
d_gene: TRBD1
CDR3aa: CASSPSGYGQGAREQYF
CDR3nt: TGTGCCAGCTCACCATCGGGGTACGGACAGGGGGCGCGGGAGCAGTACTTC

j_gene: TRBJ2-5
abundance: NA
v_gene: TRBV20-1
d_gene: TRBD1
CDR3aa: CSAGSGTGETQYF
CDR3nt: TGCAGTGCGGGGAGCGGGACAGGGGAGACCCAGTACTTC

j_gene: TRBJ2-5
abundance: many
v_gene: TRBV12-5
d_gene: NA
CDR3aa: CASGFNQETQYF
CDR3nt: TGTGCTAGTGGTTTCAACCAAGAGACCCAGTACTTC

j_gene: TRBJ2-3
abundance: NA
v_gene: TRBV20-1
d_gene: NA
CDR3aa: CSAGPAGQLTDTQYF
CDR3nt: TGCAGTGCTGGACCAGCGGGACAGCTCACAGATACGCAGTATTTT

j_gene: TRBJ2-1
abundance: many
v_gene: TRBV7-2
d_gene: NA
CDR3aa: CASSFLPGQGDNEQFF
CDR3nt: TGTGCCAGCAGCTTCCTGCCTGGGCAGGGCGACAATGAGCAGTTCTTC

j_gene: TRBJ1-5
abundance: many
v_gene: TRBV20-1
d_gene: TRBD1
CDR3aa: CSAEGQGVDQPQHF
CDR3nt: TGCAGTGCCGAGGGACAGGGGGTGGATCAGCCCCAGCATTTT

j_gene: TRBJ2-5
abundance: few
v_gene: TRBV6-1
d_gene: NA
CDR3aa: CASSGPGTSGTQYF
CDR3nt: TGTGCCAGCAGTGGGCCTGGGACATCGGGGACCCAGTACTTC

j_gene: TRBJ2-2
abundance: few
v_gene: TRBV19
d_gene: NA
CDR3aa: CASIRRFANTGELFF
CDR3nt: TGTGCCAGTATTAGGAGATTCGCGAACACCGGGGAGCTGTTTTTT

j_gene: TRBJ1-2
abundance: many
v_gene: TRBV27
d_gene: NA
CDR3aa: CASSFRAGTYGYTF
CDR3nt: TGTGCCAGCAGTTTCCGGGCAGGGACCTATGGCTACACCTTC

j_gene: TRBJ2-2
abundance: NA
v_gene: TRBV9
d_gene: TRBD2
CDR3aa: CASSMQKEAGVERDIGELFF
CDR3nt: TGTGCCAGCAGCATGCAGAAAGAAGCGGGAGTGGAGCGGGATATCGGGGAGCTGTTTTTT

j_gene: TRBJ2-7
abundance: few
v_gene: TRBV14
d_gene: NA
CDR3aa: CASSRQDHYEQYF
CDR3nt: TGTGCCAGCAGCCGGCAGGACCACTACGAGCAGTACTTC

j_gene: TRBJ2-5
abundance: many
v_gene: TRBV29-1
d_gene: NA
CDR3aa: CSGGGALQETQYF
CDR3nt: TGCAGCGGTGGGGGGGCCTTACAAGAGACCCAGTACTTC

j_gene: TRBJ2-3
abundance: few
v_gene: TRBV9
d_gene: TRBD2
CDR3aa: CASSALADFTDTQYF
CDR3nt: TGTGCCAGCAGCGCTCTAGCGGACTTCACAGATACGCAGTATTTT

j_gene: TRBJ1-4
abundance: few
v_gene: TRBV5-5
d_gene: NA
CDR3aa: CASGVGVPNEKLFF
CDR3nt: TGTGCCAGCGGGGTAGGGGTACCTAATGAAAAACTGTTTTTT

j_gene: TRBJ2-7
abundance: many
v_gene: TRBV11-2
d_gene: NA
CDR3aa: CASSFASISPYEQYF
CDR3nt: TGTGCCAGCAGCTTTGCCTCGATTTCTCCCTACGAGCAGTACTTC

j_gene: TRBJ1-1
abundance: many
v_gene: TRBV11-2
d_gene: NA
CDR3aa: CASSLVPGMNTEAFF
CDR3nt: TGCGCCAGCAGCTTGGTTCCGGGGATGAACACTGAAGCTTTCTTT

j_gene: TRBJ2-5
abundance: NA
v_gene: TRBV7-9
d_gene: TRBD1
CDR3aa: CASSLYQGAGETQYF
CDR3nt: TGTGCCAGCAGCTTATATCAGGGGGCGGGAGAGACCCAGTACTTC

j_gene: TRBJ2-3
abundance: few
v_gene: TRBV6-5
d_gene: TRBD2
CDR3aa: CASSSLAASDTQYF
CDR3nt: TGTGCCAGCAGTTCACTAGCGGCCTCAGATACGCAGTATTTT

j_gene: TRBJ1-2
abundance: NA
v_gene: TRBV3-1
d_gene: TRBD1
CDR3aa: CASSQPGRGASEEGYTF
CDR3nt: TGTGCCAGCAGCCAACCAGGCAGGGGGGCGTCGGAGGAAGGCTACACCTTC

j_gene: TRBJ1-1
abundance: few
v_gene: TRBV7-9
d_gene: NA
CDR3aa: CASRLPVSPNTEAFF
CDR3nt: TGTGCCAGCAGACTACCGGTGAGCCCGAACACTGAAGCTTTCTTT

j_gene: TRBJ2-2
abundance: many
v_gene: TRBV6-1
d_gene: TRBD2
CDR3aa: CASRISRTSAYTGELFF
CDR3nt: TGTGCCAGCAGAATCAGCCGAACTAGCGCGTACACCGGGGAGCTGTTTTTT

j_gene: TRBJ1-5
abundance: few
v_gene: TRBV28
d_gene: NA
CDR3aa: CASSFIGGVGPQPQHF
CDR3nt: TGTGCCAGCAGTTTTATTGGGGGCGTAGGCCCCCAGCCCCAGCATTTT

j_gene: TRBJ1-5
abundance: few
v_gene: TRBV24-1
d_gene: TRBD1
CDR3aa: CATSGQGAGQPQHF
CDR3nt: TGTGCCACCAGTGGACAGGGGGCCGGTCAGCCCCAGCATTTT

j_gene: TRBJ1-4
abundance: many
v_gene: TRBV12-3/TRBV12-4
d_gene: NA
CDR3aa: CASSSGLGPNEKLFF
CDR3nt: TGTGCCAGCAGTTCGGGACTGGGACCAAATGAAAAACTGTTTTTT

j_gene: TRBJ2-7
abundance: many
v_gene: TRBV2
d_gene: NA
CDR3aa: CASSELSGYGGGEQYF
CDR3nt: TGTGCCAGCAGTGAACTTTCGGGTTACGGGGGTGGGGAGCAGTACTTC

j_gene: TRBJ1-6
abundance: many
v_gene: TRBV7-2
d_gene: TRBD1
CDR3aa: CASSPGQGNSPLHF
CDR3nt: TGTGCCAGCAGCCCCGGACAGGGGAATTCACCCCTCCACTTT

j_gene: TRBJ2-4
abundance: NA
v_gene: TRBV20-1
d_gene: NA
CDR3aa: CSARDFSGRVQYF
CDR3nt: TGCAGTGCTAGAGATTTTTCCGGGAGAGTGCAGTACTTC